Following are 30 T cell receptor beta chains from one sample sequenced in a study of blood T cell repertoires in COVID-19. Some clones are missing from TCRdb's copy, which holds only in-frame ones; the method was immunoSEQ multiplex PCR. The data contain under 85,000 clones, around 80% of them seen just once; the ten biggest clones take up 28%. Material for sequencing was peripheral blood. These receptors all stem from a woman over 75 with active or convalescent COVID-19.

The V gene is TRBV7-2, the J gene TRBJ1-1; 7 nucleotides align to TRBD1. CDR1 is SGHTA and CDR2 is FQGNSA in the germline V gene. V was clipped by 2 bases and J by 2 bases; unmatched bases: 5. The CDR3 extends over 15 amino acids. The CDR3: CASSLYRGPNTEAFF. CDR3 bases: TGTGCCAGCAGCTTATACAGGGGACCCAACACTGAAGCTTTCTTT.

V gene TRBV7-3 combines with J gene TRBJ1-1, with D possibly matching TRBD1 (5 bases). CDR3 length: 15 amino acids. Germline V gene data show CDR1 as SGHTA and CDR2 as FQGTGA. The V gene lost 4 bases and the J gene lost 1 base, with 13 bases spanning the gap. CDR3 sequence (DNA): TGTGCCAGCAGCTGGTCGGGTGGGGCGAACACTGAAGCTTTCTTT. This sequence encodes CASSWSGGANTEAFF.

The chain couples TRBV19 to TRBJ2-5; TRBD2 matches at 8 bases. The V and J ends lost 1 base and 6 bases, in that order; junction bases with no gene match: 4. Germline CDR1 reads LNHDA; CDR2 reads SQIVND (reference sequence). The CDR3 is made up of 14 amino acids. CDR3 DNA: TGTGCCAGTAGTATAGTTCGGGGGGGGAAGACCCAGTACTTC. Its protein product is CASSIVRGGKTQYF.

The chain employs TRBV5-3 and TRBJ1-5; a weak D match, TRBD1 (6 bases). TRBV5-3 is reported as an ORF; its role is uncertain. The CDR3 totals 15 residues. The V gene lost 0 bases and the J gene lost 3 bases, with 10 bases spanning the gap. CDR3 amino acids: CARSLGQETNQPQHF. CDR3 DNA: TGTGCCAGAAGCTTGGGACAGGAAACCAATCAGCCCCAGCATTTT.

This clone was seen once. V is TRBV7-2 and J is TRBJ2-1, with 8 bases lining up with TRBD2. Germline V lookup: CDR1 SGHTA, CDR2 FQGNSA. With 2 bases clipped from V and 7 bases from J, the junction kept 7 bases outside the gene matches. This CDR3 region has 15 residues. The CDR3 region is CASSLNGGAVNEQFF. The CDR3 nucleotides are TGTGCCAGCAGCTTAAACGGGGGGGCCGTTAATGAGCAGTTCTTC.

CDR3 in DNA: TGTGCCAGCAGCTTGGGACAGGGGGCGCAAGGCTATGGCTACACCTTC. Translating it yields CASSLGQGAQGYGYTF. The chain carries TRBV5-6 and TRBJ1-2, with 10 bases identical to TRBD1. V lost 0 bases and J lost 4; bases outside the gene matches: 6. From germline, CDR1 is SGHDT and CDR2 YYEEEE. CDR3 size: 16 residues.

The chain uses TRBV12-3 or TRBV12-4 and TRBJ1-1, with D perhaps TRBD1 (5 bases). Trimming took off 5 bases at V and 10 bases at J, with 11 bases between the two ends. The CDR3 is 11 amino acids. DNA for the CDR3: TGTGCCAGCAGTCCCGGTAGGGGAGCTTTCTTT. Amino acid sequence: CASSPGRGAFF.

The chain has TRBV12-3 or TRBV12-4 and TRBJ1-2, with 8 positions matching TRBD1. The CDR3 covers 13 residues. Losses at the gene ends were 5 bases for V and 4 bases for J; bases not matched to a gene: 3. DNA of the CDR3: TGTGCCAGCAGTGGACAGGGATTCTATGGCTACACCTTC. Its translation is CASSGQGFYGYTF.

The chain combines TRBV10-3 with TRBJ1-2; unclear D gene. The V gene's germline CDR1 is ENHRY and CDR2 SYGVKD. The CDR3 is 10 residues long. Deletions cut 8 bases from V and 8 bases from J, with 9 bases between. CDR3 protein: CAIYSAGYTF. CDR3 in DNA: TGTGCCATCTACTCTGCCGGCTACACCTTC.

This clone was counted between two and nine times. This chain uses TRBV5-1 with TRBJ2-3; 16 bases map to TRBD2. V dropped 0 bases and J dropped 0; count of bases not matched to a gene: 4. The germline CDR1 and CDR2 sequences are SGHRS and YFSETQ. The CDR3 loop spans 19 amino acids. The CDR3 sequence: CASSLVGTSGGVSTDTQYF. DNA of the CDR3: TGCGCCAGCAGCTTGGTCGGGACTAGCGGGGGGGTGAGCACAGATACGCAGTATTTT.

The genes are TRBV4-3 and TRBJ2-7; 10 nucleotides match TRBD1. CDR3 length: 15 amino acids. Germline CDR1 and CDR2: LGHNA and YSLEER. V lost 0 bases to trimming and J lost 7 bases; unmatched junction nucleotides: 6. DNA of the CDR3: TGCGCCAGCAGCCAAGATCGGGGGACAGGGGTTGAGCAGTACTTC. Translation gives CASSQDRGTGVEQYF.

In its sample, this clone was seen once. The rearrangement uses TRBV28 and TRBJ2-7; D is unclear. Per germline, CDR1 MDHEN and CDR2 SYDVKM. The CDR3 has 15 residues. V lost 4 bases and J lost 2, with 15 bases in between. This CDR3 is CASSSPTTPTYEQYF. In DNA, the CDR3 is TGTGCCAGCAGTTCCCCCACGACTCCCACCTACGAGCAGTACTTC.

V is TRBV5-6 and J is TRBJ2-7; D gene unclear. The CDR3 loop spans 12 amino acids. V was shortened by 1 base and J by 4 bases, with 6 bases between the two germline ends. Germline V gene data show CDR1 as SGHDT and CDR2 as YYEEEE. DNA of the CDR3: TGTGCCAGCAGCTTGTCCCTTTACGAGCAGTACTTC. It is translated as CASSLSLYEQYF.

This clone was picked up many times. This sample includes further DNA sequences coding for the same CDR3. The rearrangement links TRBV6-2 or TRBV6-3 to TRBJ2-7; 7 nucleotides align to TRBD1. The trim removed 2 bases at V and 0 bases at J, leaving 1 base unmatched. This CDR3 is 14 amino acids long. CDR1 is MNHEY, CDR2 SVGEGT, per germline. Here the CDR3 DNA reads TGTGCCAGCAGTTACCGGGACAGCTCCTACGAGCAGTACTTC. Translated: CASSYRDSSYEQYF.

This chain uses TRBV6-5 with TRBJ2-1; a possible D gene is TRBD1 (6 bases). Germline values: CDR1 MNHEY, CDR2 SVGAGI. Trimming pared 6 bases from V and 4 bases from J, leaving 7 bases between. CDR3 length equals 12 residues. The CDR3 nucleotides read TGTGCCAGCAGAACAGGGTACAATGAGCAGTTCTTC. Its translation: CASRTGYNEQFF.

The V and J genes are TRBV7-9 and TRBJ2-1; D remains unclear. Trimming left V 2 bases short and J 6 bases short, with 5 bases between. The CDR3 consists of 12 residues. The germline V gene has CDR1 SEHNR and CDR2 FQNEAQ (reference sequence). The CDR3 coding sequence is TGTGCCAGCAGCTTACTTAGCAATGAGCAGTTCTTC. This codes for CASSLLSNEQFF.

The CDR3 DNA is TGTGCCAGCAGCCCCAGGGGTCCGGCTGGAAACACCATATATTTT. Translating it yields CASSPRGPAGNTIYF. The J gene is TRBJ1-3, the V gene TRBV6-6; TRBD1 might be the D (6 bases). The CDR3 runs to 15 residues. Germline V CDR1 and CDR2: MNHNY, SVGAGI (reference sequence). V was clipped by 6 bases and J by 2 bases, with 14 bases between them.

The CDR3 nucleotides are TGTGCCAGCAGCTCGGGGGGGCTACCCTACGAGCAGTACTTC. It yields the protein CASSSGGLPYEQYF. The chain links TRBV27 to TRBJ2-7; 8 nucleotides match TRBD2. Germline CDR1 reads MNHEY; CDR2 reads SMNVEV (reference sequence). The CDR3 runs 14 residues. V was pared by 6 bases and J by 2 bases, with 6 bases of the junction left unmatched.

The chain carries TRBV7-9 and TRBJ2-7; weak D call: TRBD2 (6 bases). Trimming left V 5 bases short and J 3 bases short, with 20 bases between. CDR3 length: 16 amino acids. Germline CDR1 SEHNR, CDR2 FQNEAQ (reference sequence). As DNA, the CDR3 is TGTGCCAGCAGCCTCACCGGGGGACCTCGGAGCTACGAGCAGTACTTC. This codes for CASSLTGGPRSYEQYF.

This chain connects TRBV27 to TRBJ2-5; a weak D match, TRBD1 (6 bases). CDR1 is MNHEY and CDR2 is SMNVEV in the germline V gene (reference sequence). The V and J ends lost 0 bases and 7 bases respectively, with 9 bases between them. CDR3 size: 13 residues. The CDR3 protein is CASSLSQGRTQYF. The CDR3 DNA reads as TGTGCCAGCAGTTTATCACAGGGAAGGACCCAGTACTTC.

The rearrangement uses TRBV12-5 and TRBJ2-1; D gene unclear. CDR3 length: 16 residues. V was pared by 1 base and J by 8 bases, with 18 bases between. CDR1 and CDR2 (germline): LGHNT, FRNRAP. CDR3: CASGLETEFTHYEQFF. The CDR3, as DNA: TGTGCTAGTGGTTTGGAAACAGAATTCACACACTATGAGCAGTTCTTC.

The rearrangement uses TRBV28 and TRBJ2-7, with 8 bases matching TRBD1. This CDR3 has 15 residues. Germline assignment: CDR1 MDHEN and CDR2 SYDVKM. Trimming removed 6 bases from V and 1 base from J; junction bases left unmatched: 8. This CDR3 reads CASSRTGSKSYEQYF. CDR3 coding DNA: TGTGCCAGCAGCCGGACAGGGAGTAAATCCTACGAGCAGTACTTC.

The gene calls are TRBV12-5 and TRBJ1-6; D uncertain. The CDR3 extends over 18 amino acids. The V gene's germline CDR1 is LGHNT and CDR2 FRNRAP. V was pared by 0 bases and J by 5 bases, with 17 bases between. CDR3 amino acids: CASGLVFRRLEDNSPLHF. In DNA, the CDR3 is TGTGCTAGTGGTTTGGTATTTAGACGGCTTGAGGATAATTCACCCCTCCACTTT.

The J gene is TRBJ1-2, the V gene TRBV11-2, with TRBD1 identical over 9 bases. CDR3 length: 18 residues. Germline assignment: CDR1 SGHAT and CDR2 FQNNGV. The V gene end was trimmed by 6 bases and the J gene end by 0 bases; junction bases not matched to a gene: 14. CDR3 DNA: TGTGCCAGCAGTGATCACAGGGGGCTAATTACAGCTAACTATGGCTACACCTTC. Residues: CASSDHRGLITANYGYTF.

The sample holds a few counts of this clone. The chain links TRBV11-3 to TRBJ1-5, with 7 bases lining up with TRBD1. V lost 4 bases to trimming and J lost 3 bases; unmatched junction nucleotides: 12. This CDR3 has 17 residues. Germline values: CDR1 SGHNT, CDR2 YENEEA. CDR3 sequence: CASSYNPTGNNNQPQHF. The CDR3, as DNA: TGTGCCAGCAGCTATAATCCGACAGGGAATAACAATCAGCCCCAGCATTTT.

The chain carries TRBV27 and TRBJ2-7; TRBD1 matches at 8 bases. Trimming at V came to 2 bases and at J to 0 bases, leaving 6 bases not matched to a gene. Per the germline V gene, CDR1 is MNHEY and CDR2 is SMNVEV (reference sequence). The CDR3 is 16 amino acids. In nucleotides, the CDR3 is TGTGCCAGCAGTTTACGGACAGGGAGGAGCTCCTACGAGCAGTACTTC. Residues: CASSLRTGRSSYEQYF.

J is TRBJ2-1 and V is TRBV11-2, with 7 bases lining up with TRBD1. V trimming: 4 bases; J trimming: 5 bases; junction bases outside the gene matches: 8. CDR1 is SGHAT, CDR2 FQNNGV, per germline. The CDR3 totals 15 residues. CDR3 coding DNA: TGTGCCAGCAGCTCCTACAGGGGATCCGACAATGAGCAGTTCTTC. Amino acids: CASSSYRGSDNEQFF.

The chain joins TRBV6-2 or TRBV6-3 to TRBJ2-2; 7 bases fit TRBD1. CDR3 size: 16 residues. V lost 0 bases and J lost 4; bases outside the gene matches: 5. Germline CDR1 is MNHEY and CDR2 is SVGEGT. CDR3 residues: CASSYSSQGVTGELFF. DNA for the CDR3: TGTGCCAGCAGTTACTCGAGTCAGGGGGTCACCGGGGAGCTGTTTTTT.

This clone was seen a few times. The chain uses TRBV11-3 and TRBJ1-1, with D possibly being TRBD1 (6 bases). Germline V gene lookup returns CDR1 SGHNT and CDR2 YENEEA. Trimming removed 2 bases from V and 3 bases from J, with 7 bases in between. CDR3 length: 13 residues. CDR3 loop: CASSLSGDTEAFF. The CDR3 DNA reads TGTGCCAGCAGCTTATCAGGGGACACTGAAGCTTTCTTT. Full variable domain (missing parts from reference TRBV11-3 and TRBJ1-1): EAGVVQSPRYKIIEKKQPVAFWCNPISGHNTLYWYLQNLGQGPELLIRYENEEAVDDSQLPKDRFSAERLKGVDSTLKIQPAELGDSAVYLCASSLSGDTEAFFGQGTRLTVV.

The chain uses TRBV6-5 and TRBJ1-5, with D uncertain. This CDR3 is built from 15 residues. Trimming left V 0 bases short and J 5 bases short, with 11 bases between. The germline CDR1 and CDR2 sequences are MNHEY and SVGAGI. The CDR3 loop reads CASSYSRSPDQPQHF. In DNA, the CDR3 is TGTGCCAGCAGTTACTCCCGCTCCCCAGATCAGCCCCAGCATTTT.